These 8 T cell receptor beta chains share one sample of origin, sequenced in a study of blood T cell repertoires in COVID-19. Generated by immunoSEQ multiplex PCR, the TCRdb table keeps only in-frame clones and is missing some. The sample has hundreds of thousands of clones, approximately 86% seen once. The sequencing sample was made of PBMCs or T cells enriched from blood (not recorded which). These receptor sequences come from a woman aged 55-69 years who had recovered from COVID-19.

The V and J genes are TRBV7-2 and TRBJ2-4; 9 positions agree with TRBD2. After removal of 3 bases from V and 7 bases from J, the junction contained 4 bases not matched to a gene. This CDR3 spans 14 amino acids. Germline values: CDR1 SGHTA, CDR2 FQGNSA. The CDR3 loop is CASSFLAGNNIQYF. The CDR3 nucleotides are TGTGCCAGCAGCTTTCTAGCGGGGAACAACATTCAGTACTTC.

The genes are TRBV27 and TRBJ1-1; D unresolved. There are 12 residues in the CDR3. Germline V CDR1 and CDR2: MNHEY, SMNVEV (reference sequence). Trimming shortened V by 8 bases and J by 4 bases, and 11 bases separated the two germline ends. CDR3 sequence: CASGRWATEAFF. The CDR3 DNA follows: TGTGCCAGCGGCCGGTGGGCCACTGAAGCTTTCTTT.

This rearrangement joins TRBV7-2 to TRBJ2-7; D unclear. This CDR3 is 17 amino acids long. Germline CDR1 and CDR2: SGHTA and FQGNSA. Deletions cut 2 bases from V and 1 base from J, with 18 bases between. CDR3 DNA: TGTGCCAGCAGCTTACCAAATAGCCCCCGCCCATCCTACGAGCAGTACTTC. It encodes CASSLPNSPRPSYEQYF.

This sequence joins TRBV15 and TRBJ2-7; 9 bases align to TRBD1. From germline, CDR1 is LNHNV and CDR2 YYDKDF (reference sequence). J gave up 2 bases and V 2 bases, and 4 bases lay outside the gene matches. This CDR3 is built from 15 residues. CDR3 region: CATSRPGQGAYEQYF. Here the CDR3 DNA reads TGTGCCACCAGCAGACCGGGACAGGGTGCCTACGAGCAGTACTTC. Supplemented by reference TRBV15 and TRBJ2-7, the full variable domain reads DAMVIQNPRYQVTQFGKPVTLSCSQTLNHNVMYWYQQKSSQAPKLLFHYYDKDFNNEADTPDNFQSRRPNTSFCFLDIRSPGLGDTAMYLCATSRPGQGAYEQYFGPGTRLTVT.

The rearrangement links TRBV11-2 to TRBJ2-7; D perhaps matches TRBD2 (6 bases). This CDR3 comprises 14 residues. Germline V gives CDR1 SGHAT, CDR2 FQNNGV. Trimming removed 4 bases at V and 3 bases at J, with 13 bases between. The CDR3 DNA is TGTGCCAGCAGCTATCGGGGGACCCTCTACGAGCAGTACTTC. It codes for CASSYRGTLYEQYF.

This clone was seen only a few times. The sample contains more than one DNA sequence encoding this CDR3. The chain has TRBV5-1 and TRBJ1-1, with D unresolved. Trimming took off 2 bases at V and 0 bases at J, with 8 bases between the two ends. The CDR3 has 14 residues. Germline V gene sequence: CDR1 SGHRS, CDR2 YFSETQ. This CDR3 is CASSFGLLNTEAFF. Here the CDR3 DNA reads TGCGCCAGCAGCTTCGGGTTACTGAACACTGAAGCTTTCTTT.

This clone has a handful of counts. The rearrangement joins TRBV29-1 to TRBJ1-2, with 10 nucleotides matching TRBD1. Per germline, CDR1 SQVTM and CDR2 ANQGSEA. The CDR3 is made up of 14 amino acids. The junction had 4 bases not matched to a gene; V was cut back by 1 base and J by 5 bases. The CDR3 DNA is TGCAGCGTTGAAGGGGGACAGGGGCAGTATGGCTACACCTTC. It yields the protein CSVEGGQGQYGYTF.

This CDR3 is CASSQDPGDSYNEQFF. DNA of the CDR3: TGCGCCAGCAGCCAAGATCCTGGGGACAGCTACAATGAGCAGTTCTTC. The chain employs TRBV4-1 and TRBJ2-1; 7 bases are a match to TRBD1. CDR3 size: 16 residues. V shed 0 bases and J 3 bases; nucleotides not matched to a gene: 5. CDR1 MGHRA and CDR2 YSYEKL come from the germline V gene.